This entry lists 13 T cell receptor beta chains sequenced from one sample in a study of blood T cells in healthy people across ages. A second about 7 to 12 cycle PCR used barcoded and J-beta primers. One entry per CDR3 protein results from TCRdb running MiXCR on the 5' RACE reads. The sample has more than 700,000 distinct CDR3 sequences, 46% seen once. Sequenced material: blood. The receptors here all came from an elderly man in good health.

The chain carries TRBV4-2 and TRBJ2-4; weak D call: TRBD2 (6 bases). The CDR3 length is 16 residues. The V and J ends lost 4 bases and 13 bases respectively, with 26 bases between them. In germline, CDR1 is LGHNA, CDR2 YNFKEQ. The CDR3 DNA is TGTGCCAGCAGCCCTCCCCGGAGCGGAGGACTACGAGAGCAGTACTTC. Residues: CASSPPRSGGLREQYF.

The chain links TRBV5-1 to TRBJ2-1; tentatively, D is TRBD2 (6 bases). From germline, CDR1 is SGHRS and CDR2 YFSETQ. The CDR3 totals 14 residues. Trimming left V 3 bases short and J 0 bases short, with 7 bases between. CDR3 bases: TGCGCCAGCAGCTCTAGCGCCTCCTACAATGAGCAGTTCTTC. It specifies CASSSSASYNEQFF.

This clonotype was found a few times. This rearrangement joins TRBV5-1 to TRBJ1-6; D ambiguous. This CDR3 has 14 residues. Per the germline V gene, CDR1 is SGHRS and CDR2 is YFSETQ. The V end was cut by 0 bases, the J end by 6 bases, with 7 bases between. In DNA form, the CDR3 reads TGCGCCAGCAGCTTGGAAGGGATTAATTCACCCCTCCACTTT. It specifies CASSLEGINSPLHF.

The genes are TRBV28 and TRBJ2-7, with TRBD1 identical over 9 bases. V shed 0 bases, J shed 2 bases, and the junction held 2 bases outside the gene matches. Per the germline V gene, CDR1 is MDHEN and CDR2 is SYDVKM. The CDR3 spans 15 residues. The chain's CDR3 is CASSLWGTGTYEQYF. The CDR3 DNA is TGTGCCAGCAGTTTATGGGGGACAGGGACCTACGAGCAGTACTTC.

This clonotype was seen a handful of times. J is TRBJ2-4 and V is TRBV5-1; D unresolved. Germline V gives CDR1 SGHRS, CDR2 YFSETQ. V lost 0 bases, J lost 1 base, and 17 bases lay in between. CDR3 size: 18 residues. Written as DNA, the CDR3 is TGCGCCAGCAGCTTGGGTTATTCCGTTGGTCGGGCCAAAAACATTCAGTACTTC. Translating gives CASSLGYSVGRAKNIQYF.

In nucleotides, the CDR3 is TGTGCCACCAGCACAGGGTACCCCGACAATGAGCAGTTCTTC. Protein product: CATSTGYPDNEQFF. The J gene is TRBJ2-1, the V gene TRBV15; TRBD1 is a possible D gene (5 bases). The germline gives CDR1 LNHNV, CDR2 YYDKDF (reference sequence). This CDR3 is built from 14 residues. Deletions cut 4 bases from V and 5 bases from J, with 12 bases between. The full variable domain, its missing parts supplied by reference TRBV15 and TRBJ2-1, is DAMVIQNPRYQVTQFGKPVTLSCSQTLNHNVMYWYQQKSSQAPKLLFHYYDKDFNNEADTPDNFQSRRPNTSFCFLDIRSPGLGDTAMYLCATSTGYPDNEQFFGPGTRLTVL.

This chain joins TRBV12-3 or TRBV12-4 and TRBJ2-4; the D is unclear. V was shortened by 1 base and J by 13 bases, with 23 bases between the two germline ends. The CDR3 runs 16 residues. DNA for the CDR3: TGTGCCAGCAGTTTAGATTCGTTGAGTAGCATCCATGGGCAGTACTTC. It yields the protein CASSLDSLSSIHGQYF.

The CDR3 region is CATGQQGYDGELFF. CDR3 DNA: TGTGCCACCGGACAACAGGGTTATGACGGGGAGCTGTTTTTT. The chain employs TRBV24-1 and TRBJ2-2; tentative D call: TRBD1 (6 bases). The CDR3 is 14 residues long. From germline, CDR1 is KGHDR and CDR2 SFDVKD. Trimming left V 9 bases short and J 7 bases short, with 17 bases between.

V is TRBV11-3 and J is TRBJ2-3; D is tentatively TRBD1 or TRBD2 (5 bases each). CDR1 SGHNT and CDR2 YENEEA come from the germline V gene. V was cut by 5 bases and J by 4 bases, with 13 bases left in between. This CDR3 is built from 14 residues. DNA for the CDR3: TGTGCCAGCAGCACTCGGGACGCCGCAGATACGCAGTATTTT. As protein: CASSTRDAADTQYF.

This chain uses TRBV5-1 with TRBJ2-7; perhaps TRBD1 as D (6 bases). The J call may be incorrect, as the DNA end agrees better with TRBJ2-4. Germline-derived CDR1 and CDR2 are SGHRS and YFSETQ. There are 16 residues in the CDR3. This chain's CDR3 is CASSLAPGVSKNIQYF. The CDR3 nucleotides are TGCGCCAGCAGCTTGGCCCCAGGGGTGTCCAAAAACATTCAGTACTTC.

The chain uses TRBV20-1 and TRBJ2-7, with D possibly TRBD1 on 5 matching bases. Trimming cost V 3 bases and J 1 base, with 10 bases left between them. The CDR3 has 13 residues. Germline lookup yields CDR1 DFQATT and CDR2 SNEGSKA (reference sequence). The CDR3 protein is CSASKGMSYEQYF. The CDR3, as DNA: TGCAGTGCTAGTAAGGGGATGTCCTACGAGCAGTACTTC.

This clonotype showed up just a few times. J is TRBJ2-3 and V is TRBV4-2, with 10 bases identical to TRBD1. Germline trimming cut 0 bases from V and 2 bases from J; bases unmatched to any gene: 5. The CDR3 has 17 amino acids. Germline values: CDR1 LGHNA, CDR2 YNFKEQ. The CDR3 region has the DNA TGTGCCAGCAGCCAAGATTTTGGACAGGGGGTCACAGATACGCAGTATTTT. It specifies CASSQDFGQGVTDTQYF.

The gene calls are TRBV14 and TRBJ2-1, with 10 bases fitting TRBD2. Germline V gene lookup returns CDR1 SGHDN and CDR2 FVKESK. J lost 7 bases, V lost 0 bases, and 3 bases had no gene match. CDR3 size: 15 residues. The CDR3 DNA sequence: TGTGCCAGCAGCCAAGATTGGACTAGCGGTAATGAGCAGTTCTTC. It codes for CASSQDWTSGNEQFF.